The present TCR beta chain was sequenced within a study of T cells after posttransplantation cyclophosphamide. Clones were sequenced by immunoSEQ multiplex PCR, and TCRdb holds only the in-frame ones, with some missing. The sample was found to contain tens of thousands of clones, and every one recurs. This clone was picked up many times. The target antigen is unknown. Study-wide points: Recipient CMV seropositivity and CMV reactivation strongly tracked TRB clonality. Blood and skin or GI T cell repertoires showed limited TRB overlap. Later post-transplant blood repertoires were often dominated by donor CD8+ memory clones.

Germline V CDR1 and CDR2: LNHDA, SQIVND (reference sequence). The V and J ends lost 10 bases and 4 bases, in that order; junction bases with no gene match: 6. This CDR3 has 12 amino acids. The chain recombines TRBV19 with TRBJ1-2, with 7 bases lining up with TRBD1. The source is a woman aged 45-59 years in good health and a related stem cell transplant donor. Sequencing was performed on PBMCs. CDR3 DNA: TGTGCCACCAGCCGGGACAGCTATGGCTACACCTTC. Translation gives CATSRDSYGYTF.